The clone carrying this T cell receptor (beta chain) occurred once. The data were obtained in a study of blood T cell repertoires in COVID-19. Profiling relied on immunoSEQ multiplex PCR, and the TCRdb table lists in-frame clones only, not all of them. Among approximately 220,000 clones listed, about 84% were seen once. The CDR3 is made up of 13 amino acids. Per germline, CDR1 SGDLS and CDR2 YYNGEE. V trimming: 3 bases; J trimming: 8 bases; junction bases outside the gene matches: 5. The sequencing input was PBMCs or T cells enriched from blood (not recorded which). The receptor's source is a woman in her 40s with acute COVID-19. The chain employs TRBV9 and TRBJ2-1; TRBD1 agrees at 7 bases. The DNA for the CDR3 is TGTGCCAGCAGCGCGGACAGGCCAGATGAGCAGTTCTTC. Protein product: CASSADRPDEQFF.